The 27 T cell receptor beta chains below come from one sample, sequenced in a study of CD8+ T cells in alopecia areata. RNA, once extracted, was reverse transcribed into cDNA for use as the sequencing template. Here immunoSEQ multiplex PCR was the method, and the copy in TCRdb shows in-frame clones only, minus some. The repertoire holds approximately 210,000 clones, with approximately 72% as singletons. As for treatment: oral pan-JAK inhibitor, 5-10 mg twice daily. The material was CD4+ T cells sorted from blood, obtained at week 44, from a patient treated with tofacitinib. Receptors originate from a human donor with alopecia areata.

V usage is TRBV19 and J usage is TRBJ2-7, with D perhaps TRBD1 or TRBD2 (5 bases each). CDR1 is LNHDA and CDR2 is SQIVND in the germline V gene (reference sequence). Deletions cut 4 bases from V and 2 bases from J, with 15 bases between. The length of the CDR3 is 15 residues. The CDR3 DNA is TGTGCCAGTAGTACTTCCGGGACCCATACCTACGAGCAGTACTTC. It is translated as CASSTSGTHTYEQYF.

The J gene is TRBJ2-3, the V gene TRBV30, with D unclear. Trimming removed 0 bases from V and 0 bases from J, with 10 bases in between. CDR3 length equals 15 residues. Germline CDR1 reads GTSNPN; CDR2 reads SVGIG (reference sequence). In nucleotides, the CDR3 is TGTGCCTGGAGTGTACGTAAATCTAGCACAGATACGCAGTATTTT. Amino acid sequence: CAWSVRKSSTDTQYF. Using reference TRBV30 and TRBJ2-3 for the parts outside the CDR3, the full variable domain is SQTIHQWPATLVQPVGSPLSLECTVEGTSNPNLYWYRQAAGRGLQLLFYSVGIGQISSEVPQNLSASRPQDRQFILSSKKLLLSDSGFYLCAWSVRKSSTDTQYFGPGTRLTVL.

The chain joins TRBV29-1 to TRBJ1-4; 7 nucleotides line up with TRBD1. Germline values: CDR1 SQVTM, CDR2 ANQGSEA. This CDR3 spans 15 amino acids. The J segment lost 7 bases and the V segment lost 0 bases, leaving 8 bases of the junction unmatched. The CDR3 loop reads CSVEDADRVGEKLFF. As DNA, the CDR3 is TGCAGCGTTGAAGACGCTGACAGGGTGGGTGAAAAACTGTTTTTT.

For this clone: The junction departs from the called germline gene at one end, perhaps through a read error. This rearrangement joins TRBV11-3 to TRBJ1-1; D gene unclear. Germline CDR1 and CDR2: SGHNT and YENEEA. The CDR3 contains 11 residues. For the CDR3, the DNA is TGTGCCAGCAGCTGGAACAGTGAAGCTTTCTTT. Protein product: CASSWNSEAFF. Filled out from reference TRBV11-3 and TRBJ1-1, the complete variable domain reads EAGVVQSPRYKIIEKKQPVAFWCNPISGHNTLYWYLQNLGQGPELLIRYENEEAVDDSQLPKDRFSAERLKGVDSTLKIQPAELGDSAVYLCASSWNSEAFFGQGTRLTVV.

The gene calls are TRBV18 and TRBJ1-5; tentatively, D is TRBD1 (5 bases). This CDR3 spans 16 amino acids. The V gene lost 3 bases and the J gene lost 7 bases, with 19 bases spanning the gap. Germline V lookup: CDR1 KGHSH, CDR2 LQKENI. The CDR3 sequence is CASSPEGVVGRQPQHF. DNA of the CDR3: TGTGCCAGCTCACCCGAAGGGGTCGTGGGTCGGCAGCCCCAGCATTTT.

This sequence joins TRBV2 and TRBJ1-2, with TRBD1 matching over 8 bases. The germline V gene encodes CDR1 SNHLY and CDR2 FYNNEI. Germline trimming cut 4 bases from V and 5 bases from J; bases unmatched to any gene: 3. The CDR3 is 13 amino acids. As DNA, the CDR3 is TGTGCCAGCAGTGCGGACAGGGATTATGGCTACACCTTC. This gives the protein CASSADRDYGYTF.

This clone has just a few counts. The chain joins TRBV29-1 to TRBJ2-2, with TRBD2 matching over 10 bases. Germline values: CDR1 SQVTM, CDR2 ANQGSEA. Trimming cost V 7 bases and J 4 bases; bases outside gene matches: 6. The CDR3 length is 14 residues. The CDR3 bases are TGCAGCGGGCTACTAGCGGGGCCCACCGGGGAGCTGTTTTTT. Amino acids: CSGLLAGPTGELFF.

The CDR3 here is CASSKIRVGRAEAFF. CDR3 sequence (DNA): TGTGCCAGCAGCAAAATAAGGGTTGGCCGGGCTGAAGCTTTCTTT. The chain is built from TRBV5-6 and TRBJ1-1; D gene unclear. The CDR3 is 15 residues long. Trimming stripped 4 bases from V and 6 bases from J, with 19 bases between. The germline V gene has CDR1 SGHDT and CDR2 YYEEEE.

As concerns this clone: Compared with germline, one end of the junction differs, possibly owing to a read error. The CDR3 spells CACGPTAGGF. CDR3 coding DNA: TGTGCCTGTGGGCCGACGGCGGGGGGCTTC. The rearrangement links TRBV30 to TRBJ1-2, with a weak D call TRBD1 (5 bases). The CDR3 totals 10 residues. The germline V gene encodes CDR1 GTSNPN and CDR2 SVGIG (reference sequence).

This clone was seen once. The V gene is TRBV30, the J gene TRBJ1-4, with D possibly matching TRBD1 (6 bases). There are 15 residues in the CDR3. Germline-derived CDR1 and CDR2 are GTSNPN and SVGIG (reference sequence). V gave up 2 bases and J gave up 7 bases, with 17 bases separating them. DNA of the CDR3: TGTGCCTGGAGTAGGGACCAGGGGCCTTCTGAAAAACTGTTTTTT. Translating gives CAWSRDQGPSEKLFF. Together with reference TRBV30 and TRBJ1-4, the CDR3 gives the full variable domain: SQTIHQWPATLVQPVGSPLSLECTVEGTSNPNLYWYRQAAGRGLQLLFYSVGIGQISSEVPQNLSASRPQDRQFILSSKKLLLSDSGFYLCAWSRDQGPSEKLFFGSGTQLSVL.

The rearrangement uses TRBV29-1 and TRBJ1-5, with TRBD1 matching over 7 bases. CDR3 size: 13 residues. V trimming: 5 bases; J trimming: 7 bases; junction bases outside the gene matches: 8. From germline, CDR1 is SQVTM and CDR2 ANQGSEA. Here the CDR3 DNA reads TGCAGCGTTTCGAGGGGGCGCGGGCAGCCCCAGCATTTT. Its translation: CSVSRGRGQPQHF.

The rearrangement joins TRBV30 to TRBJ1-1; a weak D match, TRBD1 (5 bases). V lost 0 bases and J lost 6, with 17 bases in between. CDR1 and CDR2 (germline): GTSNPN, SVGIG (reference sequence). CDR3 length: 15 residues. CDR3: CAWSVQQGFKPEAFF. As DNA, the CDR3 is TGTGCCTGGAGTGTACAGCAGGGTTTTAAACCTGAAGCTTTCTTT. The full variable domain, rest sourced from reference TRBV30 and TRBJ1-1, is SQTIHQWPATLVQPVGSPLSLECTVEGTSNPNLYWYRQAAGRGLQLLFYSVGIGQISSEVPQNLSASRPQDRQFILSSKKLLLSDSGFYLCAWSVQQGFKPEAFFGQGTRLTVV.

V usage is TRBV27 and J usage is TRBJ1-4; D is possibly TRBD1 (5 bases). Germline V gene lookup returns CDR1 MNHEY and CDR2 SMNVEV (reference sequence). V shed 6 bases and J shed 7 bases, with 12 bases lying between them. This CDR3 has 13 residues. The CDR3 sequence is CASRAGGGEKLFF. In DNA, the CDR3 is TGTGCCAGCAGGGCAGGCGGGGGTGAAAAACTGTTTTTT.

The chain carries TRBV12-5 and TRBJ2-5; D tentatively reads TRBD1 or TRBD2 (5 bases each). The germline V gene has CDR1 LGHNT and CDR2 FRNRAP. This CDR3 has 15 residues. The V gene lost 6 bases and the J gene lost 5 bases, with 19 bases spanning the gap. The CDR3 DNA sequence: TGTGCTAGTGGCCTCGGGCGTCCGGGGCTGGAGACCCAGTACTTC. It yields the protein CASGLGRPGLETQYF. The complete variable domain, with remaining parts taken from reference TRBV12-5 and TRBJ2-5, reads DARVTQTPRHKVTEMGQEVTMRCQPILGHNTVFWYRQTMMQGLELLAYFRNRAPLDDSGMPKDRFSAEMPDATLATLKIQPSEPRDSAVYFCASGLGRPGLETQYFGPGTRLLVL.

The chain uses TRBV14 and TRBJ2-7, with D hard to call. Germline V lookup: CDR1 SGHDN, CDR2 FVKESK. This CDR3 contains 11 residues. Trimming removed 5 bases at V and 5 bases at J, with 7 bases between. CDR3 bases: TGTGCCAGCAGCGCAGGTCACGAGCAGTACTTC. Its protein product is CASSAGHEQYF.

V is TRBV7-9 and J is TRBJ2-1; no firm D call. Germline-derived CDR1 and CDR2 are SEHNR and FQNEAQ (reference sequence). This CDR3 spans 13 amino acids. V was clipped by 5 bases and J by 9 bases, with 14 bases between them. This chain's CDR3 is CASSPHAGPEQFF. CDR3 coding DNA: TGTGCCAGCAGCCCGCATGCCGGACCTGAGCAGTTCTTC.

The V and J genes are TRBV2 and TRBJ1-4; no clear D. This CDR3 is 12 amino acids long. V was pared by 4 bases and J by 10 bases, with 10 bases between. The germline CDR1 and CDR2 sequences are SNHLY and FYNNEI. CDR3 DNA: TGTGCCAGCAGTGGGCAGTTGCGAAAACTGTTTTTT. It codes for CASSGQLRKLFF.

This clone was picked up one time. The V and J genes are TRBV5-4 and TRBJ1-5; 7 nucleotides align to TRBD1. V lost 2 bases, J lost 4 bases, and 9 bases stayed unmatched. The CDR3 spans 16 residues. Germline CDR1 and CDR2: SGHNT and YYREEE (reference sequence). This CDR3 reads CASSFNRGFGNQPQHF. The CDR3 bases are TGTGCCAGCAGCTTCAACAGGGGTTTCGGGAATCAGCCCCAGCATTTT.

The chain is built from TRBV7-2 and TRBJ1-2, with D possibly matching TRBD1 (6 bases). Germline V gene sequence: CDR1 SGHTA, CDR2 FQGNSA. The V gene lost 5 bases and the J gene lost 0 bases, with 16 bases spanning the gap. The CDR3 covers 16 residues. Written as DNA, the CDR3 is TGTGCCAGCAGCCCCAACTCGGGGGCTACTAACTATGGCTACACCTTC. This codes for CASSPNSGATNYGYTF.

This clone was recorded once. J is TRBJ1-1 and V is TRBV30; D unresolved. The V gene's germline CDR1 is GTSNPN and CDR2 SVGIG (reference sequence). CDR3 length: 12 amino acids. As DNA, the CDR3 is TGTGCTAATGACCCTCTGGGCACTGAAGCTTTCTTT. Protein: CANDPLGTEAFF.

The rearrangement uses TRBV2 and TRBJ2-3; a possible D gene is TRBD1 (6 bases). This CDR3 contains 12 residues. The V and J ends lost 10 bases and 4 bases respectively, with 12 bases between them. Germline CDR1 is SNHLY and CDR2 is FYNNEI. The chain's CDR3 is CATTGLADTQYF. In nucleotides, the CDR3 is TGTGCCACCACAGGGTTGGCAGATACGCAGTATTTT.

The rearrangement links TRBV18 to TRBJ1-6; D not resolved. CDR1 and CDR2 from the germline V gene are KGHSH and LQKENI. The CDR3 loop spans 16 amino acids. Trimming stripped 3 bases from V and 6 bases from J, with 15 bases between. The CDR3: CASSPMEDAANSPLHF. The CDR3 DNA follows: TGTGCCAGCTCACCTATGGAGGACGCTGCTAATTCACCCCTCCACTTT.

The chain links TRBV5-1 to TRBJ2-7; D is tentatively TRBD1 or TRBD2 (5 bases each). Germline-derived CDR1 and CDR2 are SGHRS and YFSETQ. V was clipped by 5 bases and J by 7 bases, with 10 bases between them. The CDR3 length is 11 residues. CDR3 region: CASRGVDEQYF. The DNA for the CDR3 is TGCGCCAGCAGGGGGGTTGATGAGCAGTACTTC.

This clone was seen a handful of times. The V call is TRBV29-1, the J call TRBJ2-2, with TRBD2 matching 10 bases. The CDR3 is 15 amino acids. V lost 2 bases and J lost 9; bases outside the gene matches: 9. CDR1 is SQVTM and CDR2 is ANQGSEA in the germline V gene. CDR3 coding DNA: TGCAGCGTTGAATTAGGGCTAGCGGGGGTCCGGGAGCTGTTTTTT. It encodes CSVELGLAGVRELFF.

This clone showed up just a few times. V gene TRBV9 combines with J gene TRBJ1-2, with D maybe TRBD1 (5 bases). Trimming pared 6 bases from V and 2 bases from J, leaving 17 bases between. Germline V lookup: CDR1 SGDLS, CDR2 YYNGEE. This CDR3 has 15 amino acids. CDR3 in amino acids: CASTGGGGRNYGYTF. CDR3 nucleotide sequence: TGTGCCAGCACCGGGGGAGGAGGACGAAACTATGGCTACACCTTC.

In nucleotides, the CDR3 is TGTGCCAGCAGCTTAGGGGACAGGGCATCCCCCTTCTTC. Encoded protein: CASSLGDRASPFF. This chain connects TRBV7-6 to TRBJ2-1, with 9 bases identical to TRBD1. The germline V gene encodes CDR1 SGHVS and CDR2 FNYEAQ. This CDR3 spans 13 amino acids. The junction had 8 bases not matched to a gene; V was cut back by 1 base and J by 16 bases.

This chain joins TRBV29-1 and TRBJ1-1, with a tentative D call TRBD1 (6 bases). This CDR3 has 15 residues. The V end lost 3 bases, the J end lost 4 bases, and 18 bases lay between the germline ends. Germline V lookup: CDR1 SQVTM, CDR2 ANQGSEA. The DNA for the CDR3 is TGCAGCGTTGAGTCCCTTCTAGGGGGGACCACTGAAGCTTTCTTT. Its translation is CSVESLLGGTTEAFF.